This record looks at one TCR beta chain sequence and its context. Clones were sequenced by immunoSEQ multiplex PCR, and TCRdb holds only the in-frame ones, with some missing. The repertoire includes roughly 230,000 clones, almost 85% of them detected once, and 4.5% to 5.5% sits in the top ten. The entry originates in a study of blood T cell repertoires in COVID-19. Study-wide context: Specimens from acute and convalescent COVID-19 originated in the United States, Italy and Spain. T cells, B-cell-depleted T cells, or PBMCs provided the cDNA or gDNA that served as material.

Seattle researchers signed up patients amid active infection and tracked them longitudinally. V lost 3 bases, J lost 10 bases, and 12 bases lay in between. Germline V gene sequence: CDR1 SGHTA, CDR2 FQGTGA. The CDR3 has 13 amino acids. This sequence was found in a man aged 45-65 years with COVID-19, enrolled during active disease. The V gene is TRBV7-3, the J gene TRBJ2-2, with D maybe TRBD2 (7 bases). Material for sequencing was peripheral blood. CDR3 nucleotide sequence: TGTGCCAGCAGCTTGGGGGGGCCCGAGGAGCTGTTTTTT. Residues: CASSLGGPEELFF.